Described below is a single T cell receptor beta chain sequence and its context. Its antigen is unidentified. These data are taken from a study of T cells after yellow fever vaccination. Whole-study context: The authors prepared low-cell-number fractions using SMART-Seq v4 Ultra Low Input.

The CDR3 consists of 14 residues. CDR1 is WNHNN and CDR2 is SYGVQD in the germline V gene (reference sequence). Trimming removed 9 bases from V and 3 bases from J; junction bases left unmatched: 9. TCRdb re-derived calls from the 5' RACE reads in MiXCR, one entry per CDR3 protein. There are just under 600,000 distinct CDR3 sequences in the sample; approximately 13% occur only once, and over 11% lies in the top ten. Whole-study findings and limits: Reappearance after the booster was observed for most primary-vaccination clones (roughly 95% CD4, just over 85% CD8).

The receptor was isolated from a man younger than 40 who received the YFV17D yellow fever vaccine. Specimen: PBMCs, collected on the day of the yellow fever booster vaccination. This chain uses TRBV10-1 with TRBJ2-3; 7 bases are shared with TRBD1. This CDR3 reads CASTGVASTDTQYF. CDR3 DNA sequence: TGCGCCAGTACAGGGGTAGCGTCGACAGATACGCAGTATTTT.